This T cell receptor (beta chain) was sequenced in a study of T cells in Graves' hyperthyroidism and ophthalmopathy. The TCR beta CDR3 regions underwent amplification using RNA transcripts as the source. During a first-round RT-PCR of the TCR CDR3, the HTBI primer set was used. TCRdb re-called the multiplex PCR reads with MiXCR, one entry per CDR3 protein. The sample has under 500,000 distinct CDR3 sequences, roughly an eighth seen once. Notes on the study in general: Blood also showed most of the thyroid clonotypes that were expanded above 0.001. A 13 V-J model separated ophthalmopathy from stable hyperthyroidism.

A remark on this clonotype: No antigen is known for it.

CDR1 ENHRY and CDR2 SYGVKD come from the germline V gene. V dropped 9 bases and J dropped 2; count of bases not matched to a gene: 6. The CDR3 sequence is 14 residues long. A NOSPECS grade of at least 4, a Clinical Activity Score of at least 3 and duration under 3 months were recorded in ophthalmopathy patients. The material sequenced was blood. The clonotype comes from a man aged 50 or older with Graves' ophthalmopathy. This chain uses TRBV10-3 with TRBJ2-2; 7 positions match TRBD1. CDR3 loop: CAMMGQLNTGELFF. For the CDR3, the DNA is TGTGCCATGATGGGACAGCTCAACACCGGGGAGCTGTTTTTT.